The 28 T cell receptor beta chains presented below share a single source sample, sequenced in a study of T cell responses to AZD1222 COVID-19 vaccine. Profiling relied on immunoSEQ multiplex PCR, and the TCRdb table lists in-frame clones only, not all of them. The sample consists of 95,000 to 150,000 clones, 88% of them appearing once. The source material was peripheral blood, sampled on day 0 of AZD1222 vaccination. These TCRs come from an adult in good health.

The V and J genes are TRBV3-1 (or the pseudogene TRBV3-2) and TRBJ1-5; D is possibly TRBD1 (5 bases). V was pared by 5 bases and J by 5 bases, with 10 bases between. The CDR3 has 13 amino acids. Germline V gives CDR1 LGHDT, CDR2 YNNKEL (reference sequence). The CDR3, as DNA: TGTGCCAGCAGCTTAGACAGAGATCAGCCCCAGCATTTT. Protein product: CASSLDRDQPQHF.

The chain joins TRBV28 to TRBJ2-3, with D unresolved. Germline values: CDR1 MDHEN, CDR2 SYDVKM. CDR3 length: 16 residues. V lost 3 bases to trimming and J lost 4 bases, with 17 bases between them. CDR3 nucleotides: TGTGCCAGCAGTTTCCCCCGCGACCCCCTGGCAGATACGCAGTATTTT. The encoded protein is CASSFPRDPLADTQYF. The variable domain in full, completed from reference TRBV28 and TRBJ2-3, reads DVKVTQSSRYLVKRTGEKVFLECVQDMDHENMFWYRQDPGLGLRLIYFSYDVKMKEKGDIPEGYSVSREKKERFSLILESASTNQTSMYLCASSFPRDPLADTQYFGPGTRLTVL.

The chain combines TRBV6-2 or TRBV6-3 with TRBJ1-1; D unclear. CDR1 and CDR2 (germline): MNHEY, SVGEGT. The CDR3 extends over 13 amino acids. V lost 6 bases to trimming and J lost 3 bases, with 11 bases between them. DNA for the CDR3: TGTGCCAGCAGCCCCGGGAGATACACTGAAGCTTTCTTT. Translation: CASSPGRYTEAFF.

The chain combines TRBV5-1 with TRBJ2-1; 9 positions match TRBD2. This CDR3 is built from 15 residues. V gave up 4 bases and J gave up 5 bases; unmatched junction bases: 7. Germline V lookup: CDR1 SGHRS, CDR2 YFSETQ. Here the CDR3 DNA reads TGCGCCAGCAGCAAGATGACTAGCGGCAACAATGAGCAGTTCTTC. Translated: CASSKMTSGNNEQFF.

This chain links TRBV29-1 with TRBJ2-1; possibly TRBD2 for D (6 bases). The V end lost 5 bases, the J end lost 8 bases, and 10 bases lay between the germline ends. Per germline, CDR1 SQVTM and CDR2 ANQGSEA. The CDR3 totals 11 residues. The CDR3 is CSVLWRDEQFF. CDR3 nucleotides: TGCAGCGTTCTATGGAGGGATGAGCAGTTCTTC.

J is TRBJ1-4 and V is TRBV11-2; 10 bases agree with TRBD1. J was trimmed by 5 bases and V by 5 bases; bases with no gene match: 2. The CDR3 contains 14 residues. Germline V lookup: CDR1 SGHAT, CDR2 FQNNGV. CDR3 protein: CASSVGQGNEKLFF. Here the CDR3 DNA reads TGTGCCAGCAGCGTGGGACAGGGGAATGAAAAACTGTTTTTT.

The rearrangement links TRBV7-2 to TRBJ2-1, with 10 positions matching TRBD2. Germline CDR1 SGHTA, CDR2 FQGNSA. The CDR3 spans 17 residues. Trimming cost V 5 bases and J 6 bases; bases outside gene matches: 13. CDR3 residues: CASSPLGQREGLNEQFF. CDR3 coding DNA: TGTGCCAGCAGCCCCCTGGGCCAGCGGGAGGGCCTCAATGAGCAGTTCTTC.

This chain links TRBV7-2 with TRBJ1-5; TRBD1 aligns across 7 bases. The CDR3 is 14 amino acids. Trimming at V came to 5 bases and at J to 6 bases, leaving 7 bases not matched to a gene. Germline-derived CDR1 and CDR2 are SGHTA and FQGNSA. This CDR3 is CASSHGGGTQPQHF. The CDR3, as DNA: TGTGCCAGCAGCCATGGAGGGGGCACTCAGCCCCAGCATTTT.

This chain connects TRBV5-1 to TRBJ2-1; D may be TRBD1 or TRBD2 (5 bases each). V was pared by 0 bases and J by 7 bases, with 14 bases between. The CDR3 extends over 15 amino acids. Germline CDR1 is SGHRS and CDR2 is YFSETQ. CDR3 sequence reads: CASSLGGNPGNEQFF. As DNA, the CDR3 is TGCGCCAGCAGCTTGGGGGGGAACCCAGGGAATGAGCAGTTCTTC.

The genes are TRBV28 and TRBJ1-4; D remains unclear. Trimming took 2 bases from V and 5 from J, leaving 12 bases between them. Germline V gene sequence: CDR1 MDHEN, CDR2 SYDVKM. The length of the CDR3 is 15 residues. The CDR3 loop is CASSLRTAPNEKLFF. The CDR3 nucleotides are TGTGCCAGCAGTTTACGGACCGCCCCGAATGAAAAACTGTTTTTT.

This chain joins TRBV7-2 and TRBJ1-5; TRBD1 matches at 7 bases. Germline CDR1 and CDR2: SGHTA and FQGNSA. V was clipped by 2 bases and J by 1 base; unmatched bases: 2. The CDR3 covers 15 residues. This chain's CDR3 is CASSLQGGSNQPQHF. CDR3 DNA: TGTGCCAGCAGCTTACAGGGGGGGAGCAATCAGCCCCAGCATTTT.

This clone has only a few counts. The J gene is TRBJ1-5, the V gene TRBV7-2; D unresolved. The ends were cut back, 5 bases at V and 4 bases at J, with 12 bases in the middle. This CDR3 is built from 14 residues. Germline V lookup: CDR1 SGHTA, CDR2 FQGNSA. The CDR3 protein is CASSPAGVNQPQHF. DNA of the CDR3: TGTGCCAGCAGCCCAGCCGGAGTTAATCAGCCCCAGCATTTT.

The rearrangement joins TRBV7-9 to TRBJ1-2; D ambiguous. Trimming removed 0 bases from V and 4 bases from J, with 0 bases in between. In germline, CDR1 is SEHNR, CDR2 FQNEAQ (reference sequence). CDR3 length equals 11 residues. CDR3 sequence: CASSLAYGYTF. The CDR3 coding sequence is TGTGCCAGCAGCTTAGCCTATGGCTACACCTTC.

This chain uses TRBV10-1 with TRBJ2-6; no clear D. Trimming took 3 bases from V and 2 from J, leaving 5 bases between them. Germline V lookup: CDR1 WNHNN, CDR2 SYGVQD (reference sequence). The CDR3 is made up of 14 amino acids. The CDR3 here is CASSEGTGANVLTF. In DNA form, the CDR3 reads TGCGCCAGCAGTGAAGGGACTGGGGCCAACGTCCTGACTTTC.

This clone was seen only once. The chain is built from TRBV3-1 (or the pseudogene TRBV3-2) and TRBJ2-1, with D uncertain. V was cut by 2 bases and J by 10 bases, with 15 bases left in between. The CDR3 runs to 14 residues. Per the germline V gene, CDR1 is LGHDT and CDR2 is YNNKEL (reference sequence). CDR3 DNA: TGTGCCAGCAGCCAACCCCCGGATAGCCGCGAGCAGTTCTTC. Residues: CASSQPPDSREQFF.

The rearrangement uses TRBV29-1 and TRBJ1-1; D might be TRBD1 (5 bases). Germline V gene lookup returns CDR1 SQVTM and CDR2 ANQGSEA. CDR3 length: 15 amino acids. V lost 4 bases to trimming and J lost 4 bases, with 19 bases between them. CDR3 residues: CSVGATWIGVTEAFF. CDR3 in DNA: TGCAGCGTTGGCGCCACATGGATAGGGGTCACTGAAGCTTTCTTT.

This clone came up once. This chain joins TRBV5-4 and TRBJ2-3; unclear D gene. The CDR3 runs 15 residues. V was trimmed by 3 bases and J by 2 bases, leaving 13 bases between them. The germline V gene has CDR1 SGHNT and CDR2 YYREEE (reference sequence). The CDR3 coding sequence is TGTGCCAGCAGCTCAAAGGACCAATACACAGATACGCAGTATTTT. Translated: CASSSKDQYTDTQYF.

V gene TRBV3-1 (or the pseudogene TRBV3-2) combines with J gene TRBJ2-7; TRBD1 matches 11 bases. Trimming cost V 8 bases and J 0 bases; bases outside gene matches: 6. CDR1 is LGHDT, CDR2 YNNKEL, per germline (reference sequence). The CDR3 totals 15 residues. The CDR3 DNA is TGTGCCAGCTCATCCGGGACAGGGGGCTCCTACGAGCAGTACTTC. This sequence encodes CASSSGTGGSYEQYF.

The chain has TRBV9 and TRBJ1-1; D gene uncertain. V lost 0 bases and J lost 1, with 7 bases in between. Germline V gene data show CDR1 as SGDLS and CDR2 as YYNGEE. CDR3 length equals 14 residues. The DNA for the CDR3 is TGTGCCAGCAGCGTAGTAAACACGAACACTGAAGCTTTCTTT. It codes for CASSVVNTNTEAFF.

CDR3 sequence (DNA): TGCAGCGTTGAAGATATGGGGGGTTCCCACGAGCAGTACTTC. Residues: CSVEDMGGSHEQYF. V and J are TRBV29-1 and TRBJ2-7; tentatively, D is TRBD2 (6 bases). From germline, CDR1 is SQVTM and CDR2 ANQGSEA. This CDR3 comprises 14 residues. The V and J ends lost 0 bases and 5 bases respectively, with 14 bases between them.

The chain employs TRBV7-2 and TRBJ2-7; D possibly corresponds to TRBD2 (6 bases). The CDR3 loop spans 16 amino acids. Germline CDR1 and CDR2: SGHTA and FQGNSA. V was trimmed by 1 base and J by 4 bases, leaving 17 bases between them. Written as DNA, the CDR3 is TGTGCCAGCAGCTTAGTCGATGGAGGGGAATCATACGAGCAGTACTTC. This translates into CASSLVDGGESYEQYF.

The rearrangement links TRBV6-1 to TRBJ2-7, with 9 positions matching TRBD1. V lost 2 bases to trimming and J lost 3 bases; unmatched junction nucleotides: 8. The CDR3 runs 16 residues. Per the germline V gene, CDR1 is MNHNS and CDR2 is SASEGT. CDR3 amino acids: CASSENRDRVDYEQYF. CDR3 DNA: TGTGCCAGCAGTGAAAACCGGGACAGGGTTGACTACGAGCAGTACTTC.

The J gene is TRBJ2-7, the V gene TRBV10-3; perhaps TRBD2 as D (5 bases). Germline CDR1 is ENHRY and CDR2 is SYGVKD. This CDR3 has 13 amino acids. V gave up 6 bases and J gave up 0 bases, with 9 bases separating them. In DNA, the CDR3 is TGTGCCATCAGCTCGGGATTCTCCTACGAGCAGTACTTC. It encodes CAISSGFSYEQYF.

As to this clone: An end of the junction does not agree with germline; a read error may underlie this. The V gene is TRBV6-1, the J gene TRBJ2-1; D gene unclear. Germline-derived CDR1 and CDR2 are MNHNS and SASEGT. This CDR3 is built from 13 residues. CDR3 DNA: TGTGCCAGCAGGGAAGGCATTGGCCGCGAGCAGTTCTTC. This translates into CASREGIGREQFF.

The chain joins TRBV3-1 (or the pseudogene TRBV3-2) to TRBJ1-1; tentatively, D is TRBD1 (6 bases). The ends were cut back, 0 bases at V and 7 bases at J, with 12 bases in the middle. This CDR3 contains 14 residues. The germline CDR1 and CDR2 sequences are LGHDT and YNNKEL (reference sequence). The CDR3 region has the DNA TGTGCCAGCAGCCAAGACGGCGGGGGCGGTGAAGCTTTCTTT. Amino acids: CASSQDGGGGEAFF.

The chain has TRBV6-5 and TRBJ2-1; TRBD2 matches 12 bases. There are 15 residues in the CDR3. The trim removed 7 bases at V and 3 bases at J, leaving 4 bases unmatched. Germline V lookup: CDR1 MNHEY, CDR2 SVGAGI. This chain's CDR3 is CASNRLAGDYNEQFF. The CDR3 DNA is TGTGCCAGCAACCGACTAGCGGGAGACTACAATGAGCAGTTCTTC.

On this clone itself: Other DNA sequences of this sample code for an identical CDR3. This chain uses TRBV4-2 with TRBJ2-2, with D tentatively TRBD1 or TRBD2 (7 bases each). The V end was cut by 0 bases, the J end by 6 bases, with 14 bases between. Germline values: CDR1 LGHNA, CDR2 YNFKEQ. The CDR3 runs to 16 residues. The chain's CDR3 is CASSQDRGGWAGELFF. The CDR3 coding sequence is TGTGCCAGCAGCCAAGACAGGGGGGGGTGGGCCGGGGAGCTGTTTTTT.

As regards this clone: Other DNA variants within this sample encode the same CDR3. The CDR3 loop is CASSFGTEAFF. As DNA, the CDR3 is TGTGCCAGCAGTTTCGGGACCGAAGCTTTCTTT. The chain has TRBV12-3 or TRBV12-4 and TRBJ1-1, with D perhaps TRBD1 (5 bases). CDR3 size: 11 residues. Trimming pared 3 bases from V and 8 bases from J, leaving 7 bases between.